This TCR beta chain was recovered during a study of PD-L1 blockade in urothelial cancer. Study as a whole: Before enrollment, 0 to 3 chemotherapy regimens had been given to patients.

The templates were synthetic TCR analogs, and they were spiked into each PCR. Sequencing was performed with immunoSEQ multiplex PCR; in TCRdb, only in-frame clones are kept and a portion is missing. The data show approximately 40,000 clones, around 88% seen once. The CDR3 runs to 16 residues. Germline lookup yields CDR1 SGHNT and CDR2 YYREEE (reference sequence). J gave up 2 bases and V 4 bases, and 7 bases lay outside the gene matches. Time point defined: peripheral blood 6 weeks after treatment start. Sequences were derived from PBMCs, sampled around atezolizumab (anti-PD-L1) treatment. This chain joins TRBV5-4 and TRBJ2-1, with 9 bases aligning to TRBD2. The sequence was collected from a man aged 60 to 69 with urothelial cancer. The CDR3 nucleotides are TGTGCCAGCAGCATAGAAAGCGGGGGGCCCTACAATGAGCAGTTCTTC. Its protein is CASSIESGGPYNEQFF. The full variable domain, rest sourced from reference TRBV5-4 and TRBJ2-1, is ETGVTQSPTHLIKTRGQQVTLRCSSQSGHNTVSWYQQALGQGPQFIFQYYREEENGRGNFPPRFSGLQFPNYSSELNVNALELDDSALYLCASSIESGGPYNEQFFGPGTRLTVL.